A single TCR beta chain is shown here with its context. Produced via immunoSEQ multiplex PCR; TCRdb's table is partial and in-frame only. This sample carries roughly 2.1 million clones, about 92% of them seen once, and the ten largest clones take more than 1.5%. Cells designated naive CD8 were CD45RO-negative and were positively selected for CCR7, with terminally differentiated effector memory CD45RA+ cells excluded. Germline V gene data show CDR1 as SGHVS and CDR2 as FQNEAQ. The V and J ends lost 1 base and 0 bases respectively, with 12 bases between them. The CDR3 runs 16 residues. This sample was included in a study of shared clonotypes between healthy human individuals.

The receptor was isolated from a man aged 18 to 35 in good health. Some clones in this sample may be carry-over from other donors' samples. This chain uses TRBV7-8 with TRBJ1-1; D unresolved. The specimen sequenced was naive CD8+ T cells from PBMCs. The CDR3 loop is CASSLEVGLLNTEAFF. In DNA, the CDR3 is TGTGCCAGCAGCTTAGAGGTCGGACTATTGAACACTGAAGCTTTCTTT.